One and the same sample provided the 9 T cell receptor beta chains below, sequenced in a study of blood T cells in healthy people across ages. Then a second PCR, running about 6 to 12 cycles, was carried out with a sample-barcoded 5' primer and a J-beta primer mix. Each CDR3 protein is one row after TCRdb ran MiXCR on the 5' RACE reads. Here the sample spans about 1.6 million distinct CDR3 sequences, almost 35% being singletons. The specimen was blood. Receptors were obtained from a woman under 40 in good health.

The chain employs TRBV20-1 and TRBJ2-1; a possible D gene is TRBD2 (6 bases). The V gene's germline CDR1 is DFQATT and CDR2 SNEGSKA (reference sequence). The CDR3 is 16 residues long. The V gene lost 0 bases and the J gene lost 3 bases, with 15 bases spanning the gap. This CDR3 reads CSARDLGRGIYNEQFF. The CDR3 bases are TGCAGTGCTAGAGATTTGGGGCGGGGCATCTACAATGAGCAGTTCTTC.

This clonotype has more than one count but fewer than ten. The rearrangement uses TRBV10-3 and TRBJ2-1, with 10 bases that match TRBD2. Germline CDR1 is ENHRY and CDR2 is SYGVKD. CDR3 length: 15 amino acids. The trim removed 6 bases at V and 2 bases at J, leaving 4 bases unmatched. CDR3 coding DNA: TGTGCCATCAGGAACGGACTAGCGGCCTACAATGAGCAGTTCTTC. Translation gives CAIRNGLAAYNEQFF.

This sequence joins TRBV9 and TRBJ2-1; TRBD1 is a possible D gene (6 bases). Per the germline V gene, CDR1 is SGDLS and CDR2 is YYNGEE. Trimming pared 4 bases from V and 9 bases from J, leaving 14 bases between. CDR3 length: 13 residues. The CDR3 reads CASSPRGALEQFF. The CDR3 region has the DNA TGTGCCAGCAGCCCCAGGGGAGCTCTTGAGCAGTTCTTC. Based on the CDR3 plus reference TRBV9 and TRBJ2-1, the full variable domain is DSGVTQTPKHLITATGQRVTLRCSPRSGDLSVYWYQQSLDQGLQFLIQYYNGEERAKGNILERFSAQQFPDLHSELNLSSLELGDSALYFCASSPRGALEQFFGPGTRLTVL.

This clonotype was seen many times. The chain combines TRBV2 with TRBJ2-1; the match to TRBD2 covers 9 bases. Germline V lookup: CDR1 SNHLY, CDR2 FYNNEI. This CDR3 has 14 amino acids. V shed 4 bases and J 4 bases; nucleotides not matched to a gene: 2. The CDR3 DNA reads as TGTGCCAGCAGTGGGCTAGCGGGGTACAATGAGCAGTTCTTC. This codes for CASSGLAGYNEQFF.

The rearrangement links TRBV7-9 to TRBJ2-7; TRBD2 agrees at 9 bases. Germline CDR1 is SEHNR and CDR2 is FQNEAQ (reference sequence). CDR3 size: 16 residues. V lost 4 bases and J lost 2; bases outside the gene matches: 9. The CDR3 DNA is TGTGCCAGCAGCTCACCCCTAAGCGGGGGGACCTACGAGCAGTACTTC. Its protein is CASSSPLSGGTYEQYF.

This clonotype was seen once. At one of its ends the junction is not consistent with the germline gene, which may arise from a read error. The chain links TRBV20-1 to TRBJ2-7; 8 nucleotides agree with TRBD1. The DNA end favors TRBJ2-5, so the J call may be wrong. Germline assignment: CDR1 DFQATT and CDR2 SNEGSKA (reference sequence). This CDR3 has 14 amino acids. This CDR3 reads CSARVGQVQGTQYF. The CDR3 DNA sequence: TGCAGTGCTAGAGTGGGACAGGTCCAAGGGACCCAGTACTTC.

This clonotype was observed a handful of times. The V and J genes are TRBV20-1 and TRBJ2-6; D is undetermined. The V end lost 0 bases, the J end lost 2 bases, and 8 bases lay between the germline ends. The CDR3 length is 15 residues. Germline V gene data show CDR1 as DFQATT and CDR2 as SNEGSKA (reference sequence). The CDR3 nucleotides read TGCAGTGCTAGAGATCCCAGCACTGGGGCCAACGTCCTGACTTTC. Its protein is CSARDPSTGANVLTF.

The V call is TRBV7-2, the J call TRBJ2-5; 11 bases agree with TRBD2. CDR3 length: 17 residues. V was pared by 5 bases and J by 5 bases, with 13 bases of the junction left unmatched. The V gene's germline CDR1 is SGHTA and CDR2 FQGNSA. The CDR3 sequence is CASSRGLAAPGVETQYF. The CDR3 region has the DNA TGTGCCAGCAGCCGGGGACTAGCGGCCCCAGGCGTGGAGACCCAGTACTTC.

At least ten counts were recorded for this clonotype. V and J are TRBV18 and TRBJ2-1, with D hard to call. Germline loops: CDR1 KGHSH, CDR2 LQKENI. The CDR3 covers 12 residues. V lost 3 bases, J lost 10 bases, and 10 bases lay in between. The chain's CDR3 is CASSPEVGEQFF. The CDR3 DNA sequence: TGTGCCAGCTCACCTGAGGTCGGGGAGCAGTTCTTC.